This TCR beta chain was sequenced in a study of blood T cell repertoires in COVID-19. Overall study: Resolution of symptoms, clearance, or two negative PCRs was present in recovered Cohort 3 donors. Italy, Spain and the United States were the sources of the convalescent and acute COVID-19 samples. Nucleic acid was either cDNA or gDNA, and it came from T cells, B-cell-depleted T cells, or PBMCs.

This CDR3 contains 15 residues. The ends lost 4 bases at V and 4 bases at J; junction bases unmatched: 10. Germline CDR1 is SGHRS and CDR2 is YFSETQ. Generated by immunoSEQ multiplex PCR, the TCRdb table keeps only in-frame clones and is missing some. Among 350,000 to 400,000 clones listed, more than 75% were seen once. This clone has just a few counts. The V and J genes are TRBV5-1 and TRBJ1-1, with TRBD1 matching 7 bases. The sequenced material came from PBMCs or T cells enriched from blood (not recorded which). The receptor was derived from a man aged 35 to 55 in a cohort exposed to, infected with or recovered from COVID-19 (not recorded which). CDR3 protein: CASSIQQGLSTEAFF. CDR3 in DNA: TGCGCCAGCAGCATACAACAGGGGTTGAGCACTGAAGCTTTCTTT.